Below are 11 T cell receptor beta chains sequenced from a single sample in a study of blood T cell repertoires in COVID-19. Repertoires were generated with immunoSEQ multiplex PCR, while TCRdb's copy carries only in-frame clones and drops some. The table has 250,000 to 350,000 clones, 86% seen once. Sequencing used peripheral blood. The origin of the receptors is a woman aged 25 to 39 with active or convalescent COVID-19.

The chain recombines TRBV4-3 with TRBJ2-7; the match to TRBD1 covers 7 bases. The CDR3 has 17 residues. Losses at the gene ends were 1 base for V and 4 bases for J; bases not matched to a gene: 13. Germline V gene lookup returns CDR1 LGHNA and CDR2 YSLEER. CDR3 in amino acids: CASSQVAARLTGYEQYF. The CDR3 nucleotides read TGCGCCAGCAGCCAAGTCGCCGCTAGATTGACAGGGTACGAGCAGTACTTC.

This clone was picked up one time. This chain links TRBV6-2 or TRBV6-3 with TRBJ2-7; a possible D gene is TRBD1 (6 bases). Germline V gene sequence: CDR1 MNHEY, CDR2 SVGEGT. V was clipped by 6 bases and J by 6 bases, with 12 bases between them. The CDR3 runs 12 residues. For the CDR3, the DNA is TGTGCCAGCAGCCTGACAGGAACCGAGCAGTACTTC. Translating gives CASSLTGTEQYF.

This clone has more than one count but fewer than ten. The chain uses TRBV10-3 and TRBJ1-2; maybe TRBD1 (6 bases). Trimming stripped 0 bases from V and 2 bases from J, with 10 bases between. CDR3 length: 15 amino acids. CDR1 and CDR2 from the germline V gene are ENHRY and SYGVKD. The CDR3 coding sequence is TGTGCCATCAGTGAGTCCCCAGGGGTGAACTATGGCTACACCTTC. This codes for CAISESPGVNYGYTF.

The chain employs TRBV5-1 and TRBJ1-5; weak D call: TRBD1 (5 bases). The V end lost 3 bases, the J end lost 3 bases, and 13 bases lay between the germline ends. CDR3 length equals 15 residues. Germline CDR1 reads SGHRS; CDR2 reads YFSETQ. The CDR3: CASSSVGGDNQPQHF. CDR3 in DNA: TGCGCCAGCAGCTCCGTCGGGGGTGACAATCAGCCCCAGCATTTT.

The chain is built from TRBV18 and TRBJ1-5; no reliable D call. The CDR3 is 14 amino acids. Trimming took off 3 bases at V and 5 bases at J, with 11 bases between the two ends. Germline V gene data show CDR1 as KGHSH and CDR2 as LQKENI. CDR3 bases: TGTGCCAGCTCACCCGGGTCTAGAGATCAGCCCCAGCATTTT. Amino acid sequence: CASSPGSRDQPQHF.

This clone has only one observation. V usage is TRBV6-6 and J usage is TRBJ1-6, with D unresolved. Trimming took 6 bases from V and 3 from J, leaving 9 bases between them. The CDR3 is 14 amino acids. The germline V gene encodes CDR1 MNHNY and CDR2 SVGAGI (reference sequence). CDR3 nucleotide sequence: TGTGCCAGCAGCGGGTTAAACTATAATTCACCCCTCCACTTT. It encodes CASSGLNYNSPLHF.

This chain joins TRBV27 and TRBJ2-3; no clear D gene. Per germline, CDR1 MNHEY and CDR2 SMNVEV (reference sequence). This CDR3 comprises 14 residues. Trimming removed 0 bases from V and 10 bases from J, with 14 bases in between. The CDR3 protein is CASSLSKAVRAQYF. The DNA of the CDR3 is TGTGCCAGCAGTTTATCGAAGGCCGTCCGGGCGCAGTATTTT.

This clone was counted between two and nine times. The genes are TRBV4-2 and TRBJ2-5; the match to TRBD2 covers 11 bases. This CDR3 has 15 amino acids. The ends lost 1 base at V and 2 bases at J; junction bases unmatched: 0. CDR1 and CDR2 from the germline V gene are LGHNA and YNFKEQ. This chain's CDR3 is CASSQGTSGQETQYF. Here the CDR3 DNA reads TGTGCCAGCAGCCAAGGGACTAGCGGGCAAGAGACCCAGTACTTC.

The chain recombines TRBV7-9 with TRBJ2-7, with 10 bases fitting TRBD2. V gave up 5 bases and J gave up 4 bases; unmatched junction bases: 2. This CDR3 has 13 residues. Germline V CDR1 and CDR2: SEHNR, FQNEAQ (reference sequence). For the CDR3, the DNA is TGTGCCAGCAGCCAAGCGGGGGGGTACGAGCAGTACTTC. Its translation: CASSQAGGYEQYF.

The chain links TRBV7-3 to TRBJ1-1; perhaps TRBD1 as D (5 bases). V was shortened by 5 bases and J by 9 bases, with 16 bases between the two germline ends. This CDR3 is 13 amino acids long. Germline V gives CDR1 SGHTA, CDR2 FQGTGA. In nucleotides, the CDR3 is TGTGCCAGCAGCCACGGGGGGGATCGTAAAGCTTTCTTT. Protein sequence: CASSHGGDRKAFF.

The CDR3 protein is CASSLYGGAYEQYF. In DNA, the CDR3 is TGTGCCAGCAGCTTATACGGGGGGGCCTACGAGCAGTACTTC. This chain joins TRBV7-2 and TRBJ2-7; 8 nucleotides align to TRBD2. The V gene end was trimmed by 2 bases and the J gene end by 2 bases; junction bases not matched to a gene: 2. Germline CDR1 is SGHTA and CDR2 is FQGNSA. CDR3 size: 14 residues.